Listed here is a single T cell receptor beta chain. Antigen unknown. Assay: immunoSEQ multiplex PCR; the TCRdb copy retains only in-frame clones and omits some. The sample yields about 88,000 clones, approximately 85% seen once. Germline V gives CDR1 SGDLS, CDR2 YYNGEE. V lost 2 bases and J 2 bases, leaving 9 bases between the germline ends. CDR3 length equals 14 residues. The source of the sample is a study of OX40 agonist ivuxolimab in advanced cancers. General study findings and limits: At 0.1 to 3.0 mg/kg, clonal expansion of CD4+ and CD8+ blood T cells had occurred by week 6. Nonresponders included some who also had low normalized T-cell clonal expansion.

The chain joins TRBV9 to TRBJ2-3; weak D call: TRBD1 (5 bases). The sequence came from an adult with an advanced solid tumor such as melanoma, head and neck, liver or kidney cancer. The sequencing here drew on CD4+ or CD8+ T cells sorted from blood, taken in a trial of the OX40 agonist ivuxolimab. CDR3 sequence (DNA): TGTGCCAGCAGCGTCCCAGGGCACACAGATACGCAGTATTTT. Its protein is CASSVPGHTDTQYF. Full variable domain (rest looked up from reference TRBV9 and TRBJ2-3): DSGVTQTPKHLITATGQRVTLRCSPRSGDLSVYWYQQSLDQGLQFLIQYYNGEERAKGNILERFSAQQFPDLHSELNLSSLELGDSALYFCASSVPGHTDTQYFGPGTRLTVL.